The rows below give T cell receptor beta chains drawn from one sample of a study of blood T cell repertoires in COVID-19. Produced via immunoSEQ multiplex PCR; TCRdb's table is partial and in-frame only. The top ten hold 4% to 5.5% of the sample, which has 85,000 to 130,000 clones, 75% to 85% seen once. The sample was peripheral blood. These receptors all come from a man between 60 and 70 years old with acute or convalescent COVID-19. Each CDR3 is given with its conserved first and last residue. A D gene is named only where the DNA matches it firmly. Size is stated for part of the rows, as once, few or many counts, or as a class when the clone is expanded.

d_call clone_size j_call v_call cdr3_nt cdr3_aa
- - TRBJ2-1 TRBV5-6 TGTGCCAGCAGTTCCGGACTGTTTGCCGATTACAATGAGCAGTTCTTC CASSSGLFADYNEQFF
- - TRBJ2-1 TRBV11-2 TGTGCCAGCAGCCTCCTAGGAGGGAGTACGGGTGAGCAGTTCTTC CASSLLGGSTGEQFF
- - TRBJ1-1 TRBV4-3 TGCGCCAGCAGCCAAGGGTGGGCGATGAACACTGAAGCTTTCTTT CASSQGWAMNTEAFF
TRBD2 - TRBJ2-1 TRBV15 TGTGCCACCAGCCCAGAGAAGCTAGCGGGAGTCGGGGATGAGCAGTTCTTC CATSPEKLAGVGDEQFF
TRBD1 - TRBJ1-1 TRBV11-3 TGTGCCAGCAGTCAGGGGGAGAACACTGAAGCTTTCTTT CASSQGENTEAFF
TRBD2 once TRBJ2-3 TRBV27 TGTGCCAGCAAGGTTGGACTAGCGGGAGGGCCCTCTGCAGTTACGCAGTATTTT CASKVGLAGGPSAVTQYF
TRBD1 - TRBJ1-6 TRBV5-4 TGTGCCAGCAGCTTTGGGACAGGGGTTTCACCCCTCCACTTT CASSFGTGVSPLHF
- - TRBJ1-2 TRBV3-1/TRBV3-2 TGTGCCAGCAGCCACCAGAAGGGGTTCGGCTACACCTTC CASSHQKGFGYTF
- - TRBJ1-1 TRBV30 TGTGCCTGGAGCCCTTCGGCGGGGACTGAAGCTTTCTTT CAWSPSAGTEAFF
TRBD1 - TRBJ2-5 TRBV5-1 TGCGCCAGCAGCACGCCCGTAGACAGGGGGCATCATGAGACCCAGTACTTC CASSTPVDRGHHETQYF
TRBD1 few TRBJ2-7 TRBV29-1 TGCAGCGTTTTGGAAAGACAGGGGGGCTCCGAGCAGTACTTC CSVLERQGGSEQYF
TRBD2 - TRBJ2-3 TRBV7-9 TGTGCCAGCAGCGATCCGGGACTAGCGGGCTCGCACACAGATACGCAGTATTTT CASSDPGLAGSHTDTQYF
TRBD1 - TRBJ1-5 TRBV7-9 TGTGCCAGCAGCTTAGCGACAGGGGGAGGTCAGCCCCAGCATTTT CASSLATGGGQPQHF
- - TRBJ1-2 TRBV2 TGTGCCAGCAGTGGGAGAGGAATTAACTATGGCTACACCTTC CASSGRGINYGYTF
TRBD2 - TRBJ2-1 TRBV2 TGTGCCAGCAGTGAAGCGGGACTAGTTTACAATGAGCAGTTCTTC CASSEAGLVYNEQFF
- - TRBJ2-5 TRBV5-8 TGTGCCAGCAGCTTGGGTGGCGGAGGGGAAGAGACCCAGTACTTC CASSLGGGGEETQYF
TRBD1 - TRBJ1-2 TRBV28 TGTGCCAGCAGTTTTGAGGACAGGCGTATGGTTGACACCTTC CASSFEDRRMVDTF
TRBD1 - TRBJ2-7 TRBV28 TGTGCCAGCAATGCGCCAGACAGGGCCTACGAGCAGTACTTC CASNAPDRAYEQYF
- - TRBJ2-2 TRBV27 TGTGCCAGCAGTTTCTTTGGTAACCTAGGTACCGGGGAGCTGTTTTTT CASSFFGNLGTGELFF
TRBD1 - TRBJ1-1 TRBV27 TGTGCCAGCAGCTACAGGGGTAGAACTGAAGCTTTCTTT CASSYRGRTEAFF
TRBD1 - TRBJ1-2 TRBV7-8 TGTGCCAGCAGCCCAGGACAGGCCGTACTCTATGGCTACACCTTC CASSPGQAVLYGYTF
- - TRBJ2-1 TRBV2 TGTGCCAGCAGCGCAGAGGACACCTCACCCTACAATGAGCAGTTCTTC CASSAEDTSPYNEQFF
- - TRBJ2-5 TRBV7-9 TGTGCCAGCCTCGACCAGCGCGGAAGTCAAGAGACCCAGTACTTC CASLDQRGSQETQYF
TRBD1 - TRBJ1-6 TRBV7-3 TGTGCCAGCAGGCAGGGACAGGGTAGTTCACCCCTCCACTTT CASRQGQGSSPLHF
TRBD1 - TRBJ1-2 TRBV5-1 TGCGCCAGCAGCTCCGGGACAGGGGTATCTGGCTACACCTTC CASSSGTGVSGYTF
- once TRBJ2-5 TRBV5-6 TGTGCCAGCAGCTTACGGGGGATAGAGACCCAGTACTTC CASSLRGIETQYF
- - TRBJ1-4 TRBV18 TGTGCCAGCTCACCGGCCCAGTCCCTCGTCAATGAAAAACTGTTTTTT CASSPAQSLVNEKLFF
- - TRBJ1-1 TRBV2 TGTGCCAGCAGTGAACAGAACACTGAAGCTTTCTTT CASSEQNTEAFF
- once TRBJ1-1 TRBV6-2/TRBV6-3 TGTGCCAGCAGTTACTTAGAGGGTATCACTGAAGCTTTCTTT CASSYLEGITEAFF
TRBD1 - TRBJ1-3 TRBV6-6 TGTGCCAGCTGGAGGGGGCCACTCTTCGGAAACACCATATATTTT CASWRGPLFGNTIYF
- - TRBJ1-2 TRBV6-5 TGTGCCAGCAGTTACTCGACCACAGGGAATGGCTACACCTTC CASSYSTTGNGYTF
TRBD1 - TRBJ1-5 TRBV6-5 TGTGCCAGCAGTCCCTACAGGGGTGGTCAGCCCCAGCATTTT CASSPYRGGQPQHF
TRBD1 - TRBJ1-3 TRBV6-1 TGTGCCAGCAGTGAATGGGCAGGGGGTTATGGAAACACCATATATTTT CASSEWAGGYGNTIYF
- - TRBJ2-1 TRBV27 TGTGCCAGCAGTACCCGACGGGAAGCTAACAATGAGCAGTTCTTC CASSTRREANNEQFF
TRBD2 - TRBJ2-7 TRBV5-4 TGTGCCAGCAGGCTTTCTAGCGGGGGATTGAACGAGCAGTACTTC CASRLSSGGLNEQYF
- - TRBJ2-3 TRBV6-5 TGTGCCAGCTCCCCCCAAGGGGGAACAGATACGCAGTATTTT CASSPQGGTDTQYF
- - TRBJ1-4 TRBV6-1 TGTGCCAGCAGTGAACTCGGTCAGGCCTTATATGAAAAACTGTTTTTT CASSELGQALYEKLFF
TRBD2 once TRBJ2-3 TRBV27 TGTGCCAGCAGTGGGTGGACTAGCGGGGGGGTAGATACGCAGTATTTT CASSGWTSGGVDTQYF
- - TRBJ1-5 TRBV5-1 TGCGCCAGCAGCTTGGGGCCAGACAATCAGCCCCAGCATTTT CASSLGPDNQPQHF
TRBD1 - TRBJ1-2 TRBV5-1 TGCGCCAGCAGCTTGCAGGACAGGATAGGGTATGGCTACACCTTC CASSLQDRIGYGYTF
TRBD1 - TRBJ1-3 TRBV6-5 TGTGCCAGCAGCCCCACAGGGGGGGTGGACACCATATATTTT CASSPTGGVDTIYF
TRBD1 - TRBJ2-7 TRBV2 TGTGCCAGCAAGGGGGTATTGGGACAGACTTCCTACGAGCAGTACTTC CASKGVLGQTSYEQYF
TRBD1 - TRBJ1-1 TRBV30 TGTGCCTGGAGTCGGGACAGGGCCCCCGGGGGCACTGAAGCTTTCTTT CAWSRDRAPGGTEAFF
TRBD1 - TRBJ1-4 TRBV18 TGTGCCAGCACCTTAAAACGGGACAGTAGGGAAAAACTGTTTTTT CASTLKRDSREKLFF
TRBD1 - TRBJ2-5 TRBV18 TGTGCCAGCTCACAACAGGGGGCGCTTGAAGAGACCCAGTACTTC CASSQQGALEETQYF
TRBD2 few TRBJ2-1 TRBV5-1 TGCGCCAGCAGCTTACCTAGCGGACCTTACAATGAGCAGTTCTTC CASSLPSGPYNEQFF
TRBD1 - TRBJ1-5 TRBV6-5 TGTGCCAGCAGGCGGACAGGGGAACAGCCCCAGCATTTT CASRRTGEQPQHF
- - TRBJ2-7 TRBV19 TGTGCCAGTAGTCCAGGGGATACGCGGGAGCAGTACTTC CASSPGDTREQYF
- - TRBJ2-7 TRBV6-5 TGTGCCAGCAGTCCCCGGACAACCTACGAGCAGTACTTC CASSPRTTYEQYF
- - TRBJ2-1 TRBV28 TGTGCCAGCAGTTTGGGCGGGGCTAGCTCCTACAATGAGCAGTTCTTC CASSLGGASSYNEQFF
- - TRBJ1-3 TRBV11-3 TGTGCCAGCAGCACGGAGTCTGGAAACACCATATATTTT CASSTESGNTIYF
TRBD1 - TRBJ1-1 TRBV6-5 TGTGCCAGCAGTAGATTACAGGGGGTGACTGAAGCTTTCTTT CASSRLQGVTEAFF
TRBD1 - TRBJ1-6 TRBV19 TGTGCCAGTAGTATCGGACAGGGGATTGATAATTCACCCCTCCACTTT CASSIGQGIDNSPLHF
TRBD1 - TRBJ2-7 TRBV9 TGTGCCAGCACCCCGACAGGGTGGAACTACGAGCAGTACTTC CASTPTGWNYEQYF
- - TRBJ1-2 TRBV11-3 TGTGCCAGCAGCTCACAGACCGGAGGACTCTATGGCTACACCTTC CASSSQTGGLYGYTF
- - TRBJ2-5 TRBV24-1 TGTGCCACCAGCAGCGGTGCGGCCCAGTACTTC CATSSGAAQYF
- once TRBJ1-1 TRBV30 TGTGCCTGGAGTGTACTGAAGAACACTGAAGCTTTCTTT CAWSVLKNTEAFF
- - TRBJ1-1 TRBV9 TGTGCCAGCAGCGTAGCAGAGGTCTCCAGGGTTTTCTTT CASSVAEVSRVFF
- - TRBJ2-2 TRBV7-6 TGTGCCAGCAGCTTAGTGGGGCAGTCCACCGGGGAGCTGTTTTTT CASSLVGQSTGELFF
- - TRBJ2-3 TRBV10-3 TGTGCCATCAGTGAGTCTAGCGGACGCACAGATACGCAGTATTTT CAISESSGRTDTQYF